Listed below are T cell receptor beta chains from one sample, sequenced in a study of T cell repertoires in cytomegalovirus infection. TCRdb reprocessed the reads via MiXCR and lists one record per CDR3 protein. The sample contains about 46,000 distinct CDR3 sequences, 20% to 25% of which appear only once. The antigens these receptors bind are not known. Sequenced input: PBMCs, sequenced either directly or after in vitro stimulation (not recorded which). These receptors were obtained from a human donor in good health (CMV status not recorded). Some clones in this sample may be carry-over from other donors' samples. Both conserved end residues are part of each CDR3. D genes are given only for firm matches. Clone size is given for some rows only: seen once, a few or many times, or a class if the clone is expanded.

v_call: TRBV25-1; d_call: TRBD2; clone_size: .; j_call: TRBJ2-1; cdr3_nt: TGTGCCAGCAGTGAACTCACGCGGGGGGACAATGAGCAGTTCTTC; cdr3_aa: CASSELTRGDNEQFF
v_call: TRBV19; d_call: .; clone_size: few; j_call: TRBJ2-7; cdr3_nt: TGTGCCAGTAGTACAGATACCTACGAGCAGTACTTC; cdr3_aa: CASSTDTYEQYF
v_call: TRBV24-1; d_call: .; clone_size: .; j_call: TRBJ1-2; cdr3_nt: TGTGCCACCAGTGACCGCTTGGGGTTCTATGGCTACACCTTC; cdr3_aa: CATSDRLGFYGYTF
v_call: TRBV29-1; d_call: TRBD2; clone_size: .; j_call: TRBJ2-1; cdr3_nt: TGCAGCGTTGTCTTGGGGGGGGGAGCCTACAATGAGCAGTTCTTC; cdr3_aa: CSVVLGGGAYNEQFF
v_call: TRBV11-2; d_call: TRBD2; clone_size: many; j_call: TRBJ2-3; cdr3_nt: TGTGCCAGCAGCTTACAGCGGGGGCGCACAGATACGCAGTATTTT; cdr3_aa: CASSLQRGRTDTQYF
v_call: TRBV2; d_call: .; clone_size: many; j_call: TRBJ2-1; cdr3_nt: TGTGCCAGCAGTGATATTTCGGGTTCAGGGAATGAGCAGTTCTTC; cdr3_aa: CASSDISGSGNEQFF
v_call: TRBV12-3/TRBV12-4; d_call: .; clone_size: many; j_call: TRBJ2-3; cdr3_nt: TGTGCCAGTGGGGAGGGGGTCAGCACAGATACGCAGTATTTT; cdr3_aa: CASGEGVSTDTQYF
v_call: TRBV10-3; d_call: TRBD2; clone_size: many; j_call: TRBJ2-5; cdr3_nt: TGTGCCATCGGGAAAGCGGGGGAGAGGGAGACCCAGTACTTC; cdr3_aa: CAIGKAGERETQYF
v_call: TRBV28; d_call: .; clone_size: few; j_call: TRBJ2-2; cdr3_nt: TGTGCCAGCAGTCAGGGCGGGGAGCTGTTTTTT; cdr3_aa: CASSQGGELFF
v_call: TRBV6-2/TRBV6-3; d_call: TRBD1; clone_size: .; j_call: TRBJ2-7; cdr3_nt: TGTGCCAGCAGGACGACAGGGGGCTTCTACGAGCAGTACTTC; cdr3_aa: CASRTTGGFYEQYF
v_call: TRBV5-4; d_call: .; clone_size: .; j_call: TRBJ2-3; cdr3_nt: TGTGCCAGCAGCTTGGTGGGTAACACAGATACGCAGTATTTT; cdr3_aa: CASSLVGNTDTQYF
v_call: TRBV4-1; d_call: .; clone_size: many; j_call: TRBJ1-5; cdr3_nt: TGCGCCAGCAGCCAAGTTACGGATAGCAATCAGCCCCAGCATTTT; cdr3_aa: CASSQVTDSNQPQHF
v_call: TRBV19; d_call: TRBD2; clone_size: .; j_call: TRBJ2-1; cdr3_nt: TGTGCCAGTAGTCCAGGGACTAGCGGGAACAATGAGCAGTTCTTC; cdr3_aa: CASSPGTSGNNEQFF
v_call: TRBV28; d_call: .; clone_size: .; j_call: TRBJ2-5; cdr3_nt: TGTGCCAGCAGTTTCGGTGCCCAAGAGACCCAGTACTTC; cdr3_aa: CASSFGAQETQYF
v_call: TRBV19; d_call: .; clone_size: .; j_call: TRBJ2-3; cdr3_nt: TGTGCCAGTAGTCTAAGTGTTCTCCACACAGATACGCAGTATTTT; cdr3_aa: CASSLSVLHTDTQYF